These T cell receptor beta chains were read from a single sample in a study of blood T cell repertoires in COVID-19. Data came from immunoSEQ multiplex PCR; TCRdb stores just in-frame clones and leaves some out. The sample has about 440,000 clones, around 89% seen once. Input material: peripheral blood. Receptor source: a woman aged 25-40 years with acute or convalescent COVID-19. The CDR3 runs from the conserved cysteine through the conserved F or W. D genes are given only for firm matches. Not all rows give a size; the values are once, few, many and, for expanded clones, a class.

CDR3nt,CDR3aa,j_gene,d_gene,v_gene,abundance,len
TGTGCCAGTAGTATAGGGGGCGCGAACACCGGGGAGCTGTTTTTT,CASSIGGANTGELFF,TRBJ2-2,NA,TRBV19,NA,15
TGTGCCAGCAGCTTGGAGGCTGGCCGGGAAGAGACCCAGTACTTC,CASSLEAGREETQYF,TRBJ2-5,NA,TRBV5-4,once,15
TGTGCCAGCAGCTTATCAGGGGTGAACACCGGGGAGCTGTTTTTT,CASSLSGVNTGELFF,TRBJ2-2,NA,TRBV11-3,NA,15
TGTGCCAGCAGTGAAGCGCTTCTCCTCCAGTTTGACACTGAAGCTTTCTTT,CASSEALLLQFDTEAFF,TRBJ1-1,NA,TRBV2,NA,17
TGTGCCAGCAGCTTAGAAAGCGGGGGGAACTACAATGAGCAGTTCTTC,CASSLESGGNYNEQFF,TRBJ2-1,TRBD2,TRBV7-8,NA,16
TGTGCCAGCAGCGCACAGGGGAACTATGGCTACACCTTC,CASSAQGNYGYTF,TRBJ1-2,TRBD1,TRBV2,NA,13
TGCGCCAGCAGCTCATCTAGACTAGCGGGGGGCACAGATACGCAGTATTTT,CASSSSRLAGGTDTQYF,TRBJ2-3,TRBD2,TRBV5-1,NA,17
TGCGCCAGCAGCCTGCCTCCCGGGGCCGGGGGAAATGAGCAGTTCTTC,CASSLPPGAGGNEQFF,TRBJ2-1,NA,TRBV5-1,NA,16
TGTGCTAGTGGTTTATTTCCCCAGGGCCGACGGGCTTTCTTT,CASGLFPQGRRAFF,TRBJ1-1,NA,TRBV12-5,NA,14
TGTGCCAGCAGGTTGGGACAGAACACCGGGGAGCTGTTTTTT,CASRLGQNTGELFF,TRBJ2-2,NA,TRBV2,once,14
TGTGCCAGCAGCGTAGTTGGGGACAGTCCTCCCTACGAGCAGTACTTC,CASSVVGDSPPYEQYF,TRBJ2-7,TRBD1,TRBV9,NA,16